This T cell receptor (beta chain) was obtained from a study of blood T cell repertoires in COVID-19 (TCRdb year 2020). About the investigation overall: Samples from collaborators originated in the United States, Italy and Spain and spanned both the acute and convalescent phases of COVID-19. The material from the prospective study consisted of cDNA or gDNA derived from T cells, B-cell-depleted T cells, or PBMCs. The dataset comprised deeply sampled blood TCRbeta repertoires from subjects exposed to, actively infected with, or recovered from COVID-19. A freely available public database, intended as a resource for researchers studying the immune response to SARS-CoV-2, is where the repertoires were released. The samples were drawn from the first 160 participants of the ongoing ImmuneRACE study and from under 1,500 subjects provided by 6 global collaborators. Nearly every sample came with metadata listing a de-identified subject ID, COVID-19 status, age in years and sex. Where HLA class I and class II types were available, the types were taken from metadata supplied by the sample provider, not from assay-based typing. The research as a whole found: How much clinical and demographic metadata was included differed by source and by participant, and the metadata was provided uncurated.

CDR1 MNHEY and CDR2 SMNVEV are derived from the germline V gene (reference sequence). V has 4 bases trimmed and J has 6 bases trimmed; junction bases matching no gene number 12. The CDR3 has 16 amino acids, counting the end cysteine and phenylalanine. The retained sequence is limited to the CDR3, 48 bases, with the frame set at the first base. TCRbeta CDR3 regions were amplified from genomic DNA using the immunoSEQ Assay, a bias-controlled multiplex PCR. Per the authors' processing: The number of nucleated cells in each sample was estimated by amplification of reference gene primers within the assay. To quantify the absolute abundance of each unique TCRbeta CDR3 rearrangement, sequence reads were collapsed and filtered. For each sample, productive Simpson clonality was calculated as the square root of Simpson's diversity index across productive rearrangements. TCRdb took over this immuneACCESS table, retaining in-frame rearrangements with V and J assigned. Such tables are incomplete; in checked studies, under half of the missing clones stem from an unresolved V gene, and the remainder is unexplained. The DNA gave D and trimming, while V, J and clone size come from that table. The sample includes some 80,000 clones, with around 80% observed a single time. Of the sample, approximately 12% is held by the ten largest clones.

The collaborating institutions used their own protocols to collect whole blood in K2EDTA tubes. Collaborator samples were shipped for TCRbeta analysis as frozen whole blood, isolated PBMCs, or DNA extracted from either sample type. Worth noting for this clone: Its binding antigen is unknown. One base away there is no much larger clone; base qualities are not given.

The sequenced sample consisted of peripheral blood. This sequence originates from a man older than 75 with acute or convalescent COVID-19. The chain was built from TRBV27 and TRBJ2-1; TRBD2 fits 7 bases in the junction. The CDR3 region: CASSSRLAPKSNEQFF. The bases are TGTGCCAGCAGTTCGCGACTAGCCCCAAAGAGCAATGAGCAGTTCTTC.